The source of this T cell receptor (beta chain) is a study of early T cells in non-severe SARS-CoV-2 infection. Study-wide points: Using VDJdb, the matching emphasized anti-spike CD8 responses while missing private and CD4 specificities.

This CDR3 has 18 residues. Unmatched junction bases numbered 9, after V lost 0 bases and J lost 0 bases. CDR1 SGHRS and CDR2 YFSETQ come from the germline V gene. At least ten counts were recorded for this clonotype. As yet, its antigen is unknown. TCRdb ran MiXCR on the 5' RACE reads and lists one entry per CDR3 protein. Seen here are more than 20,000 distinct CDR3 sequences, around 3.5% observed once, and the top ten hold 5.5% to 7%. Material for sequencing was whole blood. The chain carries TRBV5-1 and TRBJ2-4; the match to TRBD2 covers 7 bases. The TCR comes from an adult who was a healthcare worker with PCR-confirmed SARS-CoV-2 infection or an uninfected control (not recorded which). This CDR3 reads CASSLGERGGLAKNIQYF. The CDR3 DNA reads TGCGCCAGCAGCTTGGGCGAGCGGGGAGGTCTAGCCAAAAACATTCAGTACTTC.